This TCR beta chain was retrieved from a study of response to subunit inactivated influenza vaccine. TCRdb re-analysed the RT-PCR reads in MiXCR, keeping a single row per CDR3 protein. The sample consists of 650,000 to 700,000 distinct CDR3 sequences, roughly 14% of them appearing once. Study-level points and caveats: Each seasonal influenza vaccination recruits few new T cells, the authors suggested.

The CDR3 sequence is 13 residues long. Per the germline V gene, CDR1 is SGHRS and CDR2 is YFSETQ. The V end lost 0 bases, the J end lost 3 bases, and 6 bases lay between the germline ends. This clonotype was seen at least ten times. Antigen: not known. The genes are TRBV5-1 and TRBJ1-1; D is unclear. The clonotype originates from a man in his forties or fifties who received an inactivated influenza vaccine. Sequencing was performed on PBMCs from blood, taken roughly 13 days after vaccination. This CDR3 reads CASSLALHTEAFF. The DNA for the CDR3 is TGCGCCAGCAGCTTGGCCCTCCACACTGAAGCTTTCTTT.